Presented here are 24 T cell receptor beta chains from one specimen sequenced in a study of Ad26.COV2.S vaccination and SARS-CoV-2 variants. Sequencing used immunoSEQ multiplex PCR; TCRdb keeps in-frame clones, though not all of them. The table has fewer than 400,000 clones, roughly 90% seen once. As to treatment: roughly 18 received Ad26.COV2.S at low or high dose, single or two shots; roughly five received placebo; per-sample allocation not given. The samples date from day 63 after the first vaccine or placebo injection. The input for sequencing was peripheral blood, taken in a trial of Ad26.COV2.S vaccine versus placebo. The origin of the receptors is a person aged 18 to 65 who received the Ad26.COV2.S COVID-19 vaccine or a placebo.

The rearrangement links TRBV12-3 or TRBV12-4 to TRBJ1-5; no clear D. This CDR3 is 13 amino acids long. Trimming took 6 bases from V and 11 from J, leaving 17 bases between them. This CDR3 reads CASSRNRRKAQHF. CDR3 in DNA: TGTGCCAGCAGCCGGAATCGCCGGAAGGCCCAGCATTTT.

The V call is TRBV18, the J call TRBJ2-5; 9 nucleotides match TRBD2. The CDR3 extends over 17 amino acids. J lost 0 bases, V lost 6 bases, and 11 bases had no gene match. Germline assignment: CDR1 KGHSH and CDR2 LQKENI. The CDR3 sequence: CASSPLASGGYQETQYF. CDR3 sequence (DNA): TGTGCCAGCTCGCCCCTTGCCAGCGGGGGGTACCAAGAGACCCAGTACTTC.

The chain uses TRBV5-1 and TRBJ2-7; D may be TRBD1 (6 bases). Germline V gene lookup returns CDR1 SGHRS and CDR2 YFSETQ. V lost 2 bases and J 4 bases, leaving 10 bases between the germline ends. This CDR3 has 13 amino acids. CDR3 loop: CASSFDGTYEQYF. DNA for the CDR3: TGCGCCAGCAGCTTTGACGGGACATACGAGCAGTACTTC.

Written as DNA, the CDR3 is TGTGCCAGCAGCTCCTCCGGGGGCGAGCAGTACTTC. It translates to CASSSSGGEQYF. The rearrangement uses TRBV7-3 and TRBJ2-7, with TRBD2 as a possible D gene (6 bases). CDR3 length equals 12 residues. Trimming stripped 4 bases from V and 6 bases from J, with 10 bases between. The germline V gene encodes CDR1 SGHTA and CDR2 FQGTGA.

The V call is TRBV7-2, the J call TRBJ2-3; unclear D gene. Germline assignment: CDR1 SGHTA and CDR2 FQGNSA. V gave up 7 bases and J gave up 2 bases, with 16 bases separating them. CDR3 length: 15 residues. CDR3 DNA sequence: TGTGCCAGCATCCTCTTTTTGGGCGACACAGATACGCAGTATTTT. Protein product: CASILFLGDTDTQYF.

As regards this clone: Other DNA sequences within the sample encode an identical CDR3. The gene calls are TRBV28 and TRBJ1-1; D unclear. V shed 2 bases and J shed 4 bases, with 11 bases lying between them. Germline V gene sequence: CDR1 MDHEN, CDR2 SYDVKM. The CDR3 is made up of 14 amino acids. In DNA form, the CDR3 reads TGTGCCAGCAGTTTAGGTGGGGTTCGCACTGAAGCTTTCTTT. Translation: CASSLGGVRTEAFF.

The gene calls are TRBV2 and TRBJ1-6; TRBD1 is a possible D gene (6 bases). Looked up from germline, CDR1 is SNHLY and CDR2 is FYNNEI. V was cut by 7 bases and J by 0 bases, with 10 bases left in between. CDR3 length: 15 residues. DNA for the CDR3: TGTGCCAGCAAGAGACAGGCCTCCTATAATTCACCCCTCCACTTT. As protein: CASKRQASYNSPLHF.

The V gene is TRBV27, the J gene TRBJ2-2; D is undetermined. This CDR3 is 16 amino acids long. The V gene lost 6 bases and the J gene lost 4 bases, with 18 bases spanning the gap. The germline V gene encodes CDR1 MNHEY and CDR2 SMNVEV (reference sequence). The CDR3 DNA is TGTGCCAGCAGCCCACGACTCCTCATGGGCACCGGGGAGCTGTTTTTT. This sequence encodes CASSPRLLMGTGELFF.

The J gene is TRBJ1-6, the V gene TRBV27; 7 nucleotides match TRBD1. CDR1 and CDR2 from the germline V gene are MNHEY and SMNVEV (reference sequence). CDR3 length: 15 residues. Trimming took 5 bases from V and 8 from J; bases not matched to a gene: 9. The CDR3 is CASSPRQGFDSPLHF. Written as DNA, the CDR3 is TGTGCCAGCAGTCCCCGACAGGGATTCGATTCACCCCTCCACTTT.

This clone was detected only once. The V call is TRBV14, the J call TRBJ1-4, with TRBD1 matching over 8 bases. The CDR3 is 13 amino acids. Germline V gene sequence: CDR1 SGHDN, CDR2 FVKESK. V was pared by 4 bases and J by 7 bases, with 2 bases of the junction left unmatched. The CDR3, as DNA: TGTGCCAGCAGCCCCGGGACAGGTGAAAAACTGTTTTTT. Protein sequence: CASSPGTGEKLFF.

The rearrangement links TRBV5-4 to TRBJ1-2, with TRBD1 matching 7 bases. Trimming at V came to 4 bases and at J to 8 bases, leaving 5 bases not matched to a gene. This CDR3 is 12 amino acids long. Per the germline V gene, CDR1 is SGHNT and CDR2 is YYREEE (reference sequence). CDR3 residues: CASSPQGGGYTF. The CDR3 nucleotides are TGTGCCAGCAGCCCTCAGGGGGGCGGCTACACCTTC.

In the case of this clone: This specimen includes other DNA sequences encoding the same CDR3. The genes are TRBV5-1 and TRBJ1-6; 10 bases match TRBD1. The CDR3 length is 13 residues. J was trimmed by 10 bases and V by 4 bases; bases with no gene match: 2. Germline loops: CDR1 SGHRS, CDR2 YFSETQ. DNA for the CDR3: TGCGCCAGCAGCCTGGACAGGGGGTCACCCCTCCACTTT. As protein: CASSLDRGSPLHF.

The gene calls are TRBV7-6 and TRBJ1-1, with TRBD1 identical over 9 bases. This CDR3 is 15 amino acids long. With 1 base clipped from V and 1 base from J, the junction kept 1 base outside the gene matches. Germline assignment: CDR1 SGHVS and CDR2 FNYEAQ. The CDR3 DNA sequence: TGTGCCAGCAGCTTAGGGGACAGGGCGAACACTGAAGCTTTCTTT. This gives the protein CASSLGDRANTEAFF.

The chain joins TRBV28 to TRBJ2-5, with TRBD2 matching 10 bases. The junction had 7 bases not matched to a gene; V was cut back by 3 bases and J by 3 bases. Per the germline V gene, CDR1 is MDHEN and CDR2 is SYDVKM. CDR3 size: 16 residues. CDR3 amino acids: CASSFTLAGEKETQYF. The CDR3, as DNA: TGTGCCAGCAGTTTTACCCTAGCGGGGGAAAAAGAGACCCAGTACTTC.

The chain carries TRBV28 and TRBJ1-1; 9 nucleotides match TRBD1. The ends lost 4 bases at V and 4 bases at J; junction bases unmatched: 4. Germline V gene lookup returns CDR1 MDHEN and CDR2 SYDVKM. CDR3 length: 14 amino acids. As DNA, the CDR3 is TGTGCCAGCAGTTCCGGGACAGGGATCACTGAAGCTTTCTTT. Its protein is CASSSGTGITEAFF. Full variable domain (remainder filled in from reference TRBV28 and TRBJ1-1): DVKVTQSSRYLVKRTGEKVFLECVQDMDHENMFWYRQDPGLGLRLIYFSYDVKMKEKGDIPEGYSVSREKKERFSLILESASTNQTSMYLCASSSGTGITEAFFGQGTRLTVV.

This rearrangement joins TRBV5-1 to TRBJ2-3, with 9 bases identical to TRBD1. The J segment lost 5 bases and the V segment lost 0 bases, leaving 7 bases of the junction unmatched. Germline loops: CDR1 SGHRS, CDR2 YFSETQ. The CDR3 has 16 amino acids. In nucleotides, the CDR3 is TGCGCCAGCAGCTTGGTAGTACAGGGGGCAGGAGATACGCAGTATTTT. It yields the protein CASSLVVQGAGDTQYF.

The V call is TRBV5-5, the J call TRBJ2-2; TRBD2 is a possible D gene (5 bases). Trimming left V 2 bases short and J 3 bases short, with 11 bases between. Germline lookup yields CDR1 SGHKS and CDR2 YYEKEE (reference sequence). The length of the CDR3 is 15 residues. The CDR3 reads CASSFTWGDTGELFF. Written as DNA, the CDR3 is TGTGCCAGCAGCTTCACCTGGGGAGACACCGGGGAGCTGTTTTTT.

This clone showed up just a few times. The V call is TRBV5-4, the J call TRBJ1-6; 7 bases are a match to TRBD1. CDR3 length equals 18 residues. V was clipped by 4 bases and J by 0 bases; unmatched bases: 10. The germline gives CDR1 SGHNT, CDR2 YYREEE (reference sequence). CDR3 in amino acids: CASSPGDSRSSYNSPLHF. The CDR3 DNA follows: TGTGCCAGCAGCCCGGGGGACAGCCGGAGCTCCTATAATTCACCCCTCCACTTT.

V usage is TRBV19 and J usage is TRBJ2-5; the D gene is possibly TRBD1 (6 bases). The CDR3 contains 14 residues. Germline V lookup: CDR1 LNHDA, CDR2 SQIVND (reference sequence). V was trimmed by 3 bases and J by 3 bases, leaving 11 bases between them. CDR3 DNA sequence: TGTGCCAGTAGTATCCAGGGGACAAAAGAGACCCAGTACTTC. It codes for CASSIQGTKETQYF.

V gene TRBV29-1 combines with J gene TRBJ2-7; TRBD2 matches 7 bases. J gave up 1 base and V 1 base, and 4 bases lay outside the gene matches. Germline assignment: CDR1 SQVTM and CDR2 ANQGSEA. The CDR3 is 14 amino acids. The CDR3, as DNA: TGCAGCGTTGAAGCGCAAGCGGGGTCCTACGAGCAGTACTTC. Protein: CSVEAQAGSYEQYF.

The chain recombines TRBV2 with TRBJ1-5; 8 bases fit TRBD1. The CDR3 is made up of 15 amino acids. V dropped 0 bases and J dropped 6; count of bases not matched to a gene: 4. Germline CDR1 and CDR2: SNHLY and FYNNEI. CDR3 loop: CASSEAGRGRQPQHF. The CDR3 DNA reads as TGTGCCAGCAGTGAAGCTGGCAGGGGGCGTCAGCCCCAGCATTTT.

This clone was seen a single time. This sequence joins TRBV5-4 and TRBJ2-3, with 9 bases fitting TRBD2. This CDR3 is built from 16 residues. V lost 4 bases to trimming and J lost 4 bases; unmatched junction nucleotides: 10. From germline, CDR1 is SGHNT and CDR2 YYREEE (reference sequence). The CDR3 is CASSLPGLAGADTQYF. In DNA form, the CDR3 reads TGTGCCAGCAGCCTACCGGGACTAGCTGGGGCAGATACGCAGTATTTT.

The rearrangement links TRBV9 to TRBJ2-3, with TRBD2 matching over 12 bases. V was clipped by 1 base and J by 0 bases; unmatched bases: 3. This CDR3 has 17 amino acids. Germline-derived CDR1 and CDR2 are SGDLS and YYNGEE. DNA of the CDR3: TGTGCCAGCAGCGTACCCGGACTAGCGGGAAGCACAGATACGCAGTATTTT. Translated, it gives CASSVPGLAGSTDTQYF.

This clone is a singleton in its sample. The rearrangement joins TRBV3-1 (or the pseudogene TRBV3-2) to TRBJ1-2; D is undetermined. This CDR3 has 14 amino acids. Trimming removed 6 bases from V and 4 bases from J, with 15 bases in between. CDR1 LGHDT and CDR2 YNNKEL come from the germline V gene (reference sequence). CDR3 residues: CASRPLGEVYGYTF. CDR3 nucleotide sequence: TGTGCCAGCAGGCCGCTCGGGGAGGTCTATGGCTACACCTTC.